A selection of T cell receptor beta chains follows, all from one sample in a study of ipilimumab plus nivolumab after autologous stem cell transplantation. Produced via immunoSEQ multiplex PCR; TCRdb's table is partial and in-frame only. The sample shows over 35,000 clones, 92% of them seen only once. Specimen: PBMCs, collected in a trial of ipilimumab plus nivolumab as post-transplant consolidation. The receptors derive from a male donor with multiple myeloma. Both conserved end residues are part of each CDR3. The D gene is left open where the match is weak. Clone size is given for some rows only: seen once, a few or many times, or a class if the clone is expanded.

clone size: -
CDR3 length: 15
J gene: TRBJ2-3
D gene: -
V gene: TRBV5-6
CDR3 protein: CASSFGIVATDTQYF
CDR3 DNA: TGTGCCAGCAGCTTCGGTATTGTGGCCACAGATACGCAGTATTTT

clone size: once
CDR3 length: 16
J gene: TRBJ1-5
D gene: TRBD1
V gene: TRBV5-5
CDR3 protein: CASSPTGQRSNQPQHF
CDR3 DNA: TGTGCCAGCAGCCCGACAGGGCAACGTAGCAATCAGCCCCAGCATTTT

clone size: -
CDR3 length: 13
J gene: TRBJ2-3
D gene: -
V gene: TRBV18
CDR3 protein: CASSPAHTDTQYF
CDR3 DNA: TGTGCCAGCTCACCAGCACACACAGATACGCAGTATTTT

clone size: -
CDR3 length: 15
J gene: TRBJ2-3
D gene: TRBD2
V gene: TRBV14
CDR3 protein: CASSPLAGERYTQYF
CDR3 DNA: TGTGCCAGCAGTCCCCTAGCGGGAGAACGATATACGCAGTATTTT

clone size: -
CDR3 length: 14
J gene: TRBJ1-1
D gene: TRBD1
V gene: TRBV6-1
CDR3 protein: CAIMSVTGSLEAFF
CDR3 DNA: TGTGCCATCATGTCCGTGACAGGGTCCCTTGAAGCTTTCTTT

clone size: -
CDR3 length: 15
J gene: TRBJ1-1
D gene: -
V gene: TRBV6-5
CDR3 protein: CASTPSVGVGTEAFF
CDR3 DNA: TGTGCCAGCACCCCTTCGGTGGGGGTCGGGACTGAAGCTTTCTTT

clone size: -
CDR3 length: 13
J gene: TRBJ2-3
D gene: -
V gene: TRBV11-2
CDR3 protein: CASKMIVADTQYF
CDR3 DNA: TGTGCCAGCAAGATGATAGTCGCCGATACGCAGTATTTT

clone size: -
CDR3 length: 14
J gene: TRBJ1-2
D gene: TRBD1
V gene: TRBV19
CDR3 protein: CASSMTGVNYGYTF
CDR3 DNA: TGTGCCAGTAGTATGACAGGGGTGAACTATGGCTACACCTTC

clone size: -
CDR3 length: 15
J gene: TRBJ2-1
D gene: -
V gene: TRBV4-3
CDR3 protein: CASSQVATRSDEQFF
CDR3 DNA: TGCGCCAGCAGCCAAGTCGCCACACGATCGGATGAGCAGTTCTTC

clone size: -
CDR3 length: 15
J gene: TRBJ2-3
D gene: -
V gene: TRBV9
CDR3 protein: CASSVGEVNTDTQYF
CDR3 DNA: TGTGCCAGCAGCGTAGGCGAGGTAAACACAGATACGCAGTATTTT

clone size: -
CDR3 length: 11
J gene: TRBJ2-5
D gene: TRBD1
V gene: TRBV29-1
CDR3 protein: CSVGQGETQYF
CDR3 DNA: TGCAGCGTTGGACAGGGGGAGACCCAGTACTTC

clone size: -
CDR3 length: 16
J gene: TRBJ1-3
D gene: -
V gene: TRBV7-2
CDR3 protein: CASSPDRTSIGNTIYF
CDR3 DNA: TGTGCCAGCAGCCCAGACAGGACCTCTATTGGAAACACCATATATTTT

clone size: -
CDR3 length: 14
J gene: TRBJ1-4
D gene: TRBD1
V gene: TRBV6-5
CDR3 protein: CASSRTGVGEKLFF
CDR3 DNA: TGTGCCAGCAGTAGGACAGGGGTGGGTGAAAAACTGTTTTTT

clone size: once
CDR3 length: 14
J gene: TRBJ1-5
D gene: -
V gene: TRBV27
CDR3 protein: CASSFGASDQPQHF
CDR3 DNA: TGTGCCAGCAGTTTTGGGGCGAGCGATCAGCCCCAGCATTTT

clone size: -
CDR3 length: 19
J gene: TRBJ2-2
D gene: -
V gene: TRBV4-1
CDR3 protein: CASSQDRGGSGPNTGELFF
CDR3 DNA: TGCGCCAGCAGCCAAGACCGAGGGGGGTCGGGGCCGAACACCGGGGAGCTGTTTTTT

clone size: -
CDR3 length: 15
J gene: TRBJ2-3
D gene: -
V gene: TRBV7-3
CDR3 protein: CASSLTFSPTDTQYF
CDR3 DNA: TGTGCCAGCAGCTTAACGTTTAGTCCCACAGATACGCAGTATTTT

clone size: -
CDR3 length: 15
J gene: TRBJ1-2
D gene: -
V gene: TRBV2
CDR3 protein: CASRHLRGPSYDYTF
CDR3 DNA: TGTGCCAGCAGGCACCTCAGGGGCCCTTCTTATGACTACACCTTC

clone size: -
CDR3 length: 15
J gene: TRBJ1-5
D gene: -
V gene: TRBV7-8
CDR3 protein: CASSLVTGSGQPQHF
CDR3 DNA: TGTGCCAGCAGCTTAGTTACAGGGTCCGGGCAGCCCCAGCATTTT